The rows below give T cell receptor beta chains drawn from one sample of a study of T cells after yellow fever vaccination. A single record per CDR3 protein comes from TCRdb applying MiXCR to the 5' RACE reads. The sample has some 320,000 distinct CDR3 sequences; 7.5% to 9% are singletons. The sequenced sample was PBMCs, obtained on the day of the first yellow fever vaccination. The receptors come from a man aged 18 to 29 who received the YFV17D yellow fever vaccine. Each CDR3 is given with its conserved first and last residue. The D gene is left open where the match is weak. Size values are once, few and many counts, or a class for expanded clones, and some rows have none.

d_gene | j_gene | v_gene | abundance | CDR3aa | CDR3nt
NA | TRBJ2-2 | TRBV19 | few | CASSIPGIYRTGELFF | TGTGCCAGTAGTATCCCAGGGATCTATCGCACCGGGGAGCTGTTTTTT
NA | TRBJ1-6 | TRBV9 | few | CASSAGPNSPLHF | TGTGCCAGCAGCGCAGGGCCGAATTCACCCCTCCACTTT
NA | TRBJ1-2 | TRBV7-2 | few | CASSSGASRDRSGYTF | TGTGCCAGCAGCTCCGGGGCGAGCCGGGACCGTAGTGGCTACACCTTC
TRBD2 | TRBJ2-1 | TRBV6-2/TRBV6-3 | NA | CASSYGSSGGVGQFF | TGTGCCAGCAGTTACGGGTCTAGCGGGGGGGTCGGGCAGTTCTTC
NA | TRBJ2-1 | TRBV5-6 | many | CASSLEDEQFF | TGTGCCAGCAGCTTGGAGGATGAGCAGTTCTTC
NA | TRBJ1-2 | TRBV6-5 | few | CASSYGVLDYGYTF | TGTGCCAGCAGTTACGGGGTTCTCGACTATGGCTACACCTTC
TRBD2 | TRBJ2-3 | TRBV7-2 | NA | CASLTSGGTDTQYF | TGTGCCAGCCTGACTAGCGGGGGAACAGATACGCAGTATTTT
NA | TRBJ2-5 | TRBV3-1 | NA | CASSQGGTGWETQYF | TGTGCCAGCAGCCAAGGTGGGACCGGGTGGGAGACCCAGTACTTC
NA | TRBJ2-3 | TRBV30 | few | CAWTTGDTDTQYF | TGTGCCTGGACCACGGGCGACACAGATACGCAGTATTTT
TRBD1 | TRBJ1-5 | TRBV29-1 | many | CSVSTGGLGQPQHF | TGCAGCGTTTCGACAGGGGGCTTGGGTCAGCCCCAGCATTTT
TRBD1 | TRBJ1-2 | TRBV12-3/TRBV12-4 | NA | CASTPGQAPSYTF | TGTGCCAGCACCCCGGGACAGGCGCCCAGCTACACCTTC
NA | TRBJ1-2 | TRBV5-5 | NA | CASSLDSDYGYTF | TGTGCCAGCAGCTTGGATTCAGACTATGGCTACACCTTC
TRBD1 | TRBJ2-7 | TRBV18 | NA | CASSPERQGGEQYF | TGTGCCAGCTCACCAGAGAGACAGGGCGGCGAGCAGTACTTC
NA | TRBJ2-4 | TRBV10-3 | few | CAISDHQGGVDIQYF | TGTGCCATCAGTGACCACCAGGGTGGGGTGGACATTCAGTACTTC
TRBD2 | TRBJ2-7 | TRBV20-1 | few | CSARDVQRGAYEQYF | TGCAGTGCTAGAGATGTCCAGCGGGGGGCCTACGAGCAGTACTTC
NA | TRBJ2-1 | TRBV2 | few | CASLLLHGNEQFF | TGTGCCAGCTTACTGCTACATGGGAATGAGCAGTTCTTC
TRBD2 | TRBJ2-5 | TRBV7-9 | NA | CALGGGQETQYF | TGTGCCCTGGGCGGGGGTCAAGAGACCCAGTACTTC
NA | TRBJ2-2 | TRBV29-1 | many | CSGVVGGELFF | TGCAGCGGGGTCGTAGGGGGGGAGCTGTTTTTT
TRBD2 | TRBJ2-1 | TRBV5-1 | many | CASSLGPLAGGYNEQFF | TGCGCCAGCAGCTTGGGCCCCTTAGCGGGGGGGTACAATGAGCAGTTCTTC
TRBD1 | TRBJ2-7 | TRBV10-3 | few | CAISPGQGAYEQYF | TGTGCCATCAGCCCGGGACAGGGCGCCTACGAGCAGTACTTC
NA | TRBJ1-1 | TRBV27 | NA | CASSSSMGNTEAFF | TGTGCCAGCAGTTCCTCAATGGGGAACACTGAAGCTTTCTTT
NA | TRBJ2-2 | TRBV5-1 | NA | CASSPRGGNRELFF | TGCGCCAGCAGCCCGCGAGGGGGGAATAGGGAGCTGTTTTTT
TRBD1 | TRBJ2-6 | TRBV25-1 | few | CASSETGQAISGANVLTF | TGTGCCAGCAGTGAAACGGGACAGGCGATCTCTGGGGCCAACGTCCTGACTTTC
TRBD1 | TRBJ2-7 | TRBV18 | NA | CASSPSIKTGGIDEQYF | TGTGCCAGCTCACCGTCCATTAAAACAGGGGGAATAGACGAGCAGTACTTC
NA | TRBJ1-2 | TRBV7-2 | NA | CASSLSQMAVGGYTF | TGTGCCAGCAGCTTAAGTCAGATGGCCGTCGGCGGCTACACCTTC
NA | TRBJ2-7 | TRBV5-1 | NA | CASQFTGGRGEQYF | TGCGCCAGCCAGTTCACGGGGGGCCGGGGGGAGCAGTACTTC